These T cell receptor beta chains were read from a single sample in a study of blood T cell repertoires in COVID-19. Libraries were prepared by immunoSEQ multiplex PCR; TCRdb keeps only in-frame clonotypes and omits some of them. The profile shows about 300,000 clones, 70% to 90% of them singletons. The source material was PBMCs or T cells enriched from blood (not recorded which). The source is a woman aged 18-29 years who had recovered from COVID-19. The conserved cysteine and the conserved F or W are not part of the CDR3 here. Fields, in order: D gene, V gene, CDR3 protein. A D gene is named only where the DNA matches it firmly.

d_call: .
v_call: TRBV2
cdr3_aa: ASSEGDTRYNEQF

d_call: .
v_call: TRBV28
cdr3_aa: ASSNIGVLSGNTIY

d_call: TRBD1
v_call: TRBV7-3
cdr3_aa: ASSSGQGQSPLH

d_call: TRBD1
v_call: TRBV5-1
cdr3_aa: ASSLGTGENLYEQY

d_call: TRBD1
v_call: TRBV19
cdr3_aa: ASRYWTGDQPQH

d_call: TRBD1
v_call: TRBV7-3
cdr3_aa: ASSTGAQETQY

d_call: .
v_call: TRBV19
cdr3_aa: ASRAGPSYEQY

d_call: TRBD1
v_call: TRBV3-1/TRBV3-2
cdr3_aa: ASSITGGGQPQH

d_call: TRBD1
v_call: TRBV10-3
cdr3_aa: AISSPGQTNTGELF

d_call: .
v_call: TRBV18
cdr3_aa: ASSYQGGIAKNIQY

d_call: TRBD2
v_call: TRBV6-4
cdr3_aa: ASSDGGGTDTQY

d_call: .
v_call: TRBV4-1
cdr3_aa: ASSQSYGQFYEQY

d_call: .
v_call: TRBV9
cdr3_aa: ASSRIQEAQMNTEAF

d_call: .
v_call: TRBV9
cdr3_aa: ASSVGAGVDTEAF

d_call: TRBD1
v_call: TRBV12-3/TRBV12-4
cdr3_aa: ASTEGNRGGYT

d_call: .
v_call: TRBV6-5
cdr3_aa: ASSYASAAGDTQY

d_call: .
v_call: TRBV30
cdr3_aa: AWDKTGGGYT

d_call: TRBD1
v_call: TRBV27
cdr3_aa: ASSSQGMGDTEAF

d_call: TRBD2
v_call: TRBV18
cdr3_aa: ASSPLAGHLQETQY

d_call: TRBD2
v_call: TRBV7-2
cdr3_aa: ASRYSGGAAQF

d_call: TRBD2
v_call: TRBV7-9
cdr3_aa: ASSSRGGVETQY

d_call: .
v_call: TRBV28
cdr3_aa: ASSYADNYGYT

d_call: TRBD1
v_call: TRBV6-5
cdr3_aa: ASSHGQGEAF

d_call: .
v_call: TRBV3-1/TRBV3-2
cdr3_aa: ASSQGGSTDTQY